This T cell receptor beta chain was sequenced in a study of T-cell memory formation after mild COVID-19. General study points: Contracting clones localized mainly to CM and EM when CD4+ and mainly to EMRA when CD8+.

Using its own MiXCR run on the 5' RACE reads, TCRdb lists one record per CDR3 protein. The sample has about 39,000 distinct CDR3 sequences, about 6.1% seen once. Many counts were recorded for this clonotype. No antigen is known for it. After removal of 1 base from V and 2 bases from J, the junction contained 4 bases not matched to a gene. This CDR3 has 16 amino acids. Germline V gene data show CDR1 as SGHAT and CDR2 as FQNNGV. The sequence derives from an adult who had mild COVID-19 (a few samples of this study predate the infection). Cell type and time point are not known. V is TRBV11-2 and J is TRBJ2-3; 9 nucleotides match TRBD2. Sequenced input: PBMCs or a T cell subset sorted from them (not recorded which). The DNA of the CDR3 is TGTGCCAGCAGCTTAGTCCTAGCGGGGCCCACAGATACGCAGTATTTT. Translated, it gives CASSLVLAGPTDTQYF.